This TCR beta chain comes out of a study of blood T cell repertoires in COVID-19 (dated by TCRdb to 2018 to 2020). At the level of the whole study: The collaborator samples originated in the United States, Italy and Spain and spanned the acute and convalescent phases of COVID-19. The material from the prospective study consisted of cDNA or gDNA derived from T cells, B-cell-depleted T cells, or PBMCs. Subjects who had been exposed to COVID-19, were actively infected with it, or had recovered from it provided the deeply sampled blood TCRbeta repertoires that made up the dataset. The repertoires were released in a freely available public database meant as a resource for research on the immune response to SARS-CoV-2. Samples were obtained from the ongoing ImmuneRACE study (first 160 participants) and from approximately 1,200 subjects provided by 6 global collaborators. The sample metadata nearly always contained a de-identified subject ID, COVID-19 status, age in years and sex. Where available, HLA class I and class II types were obtained from metadata supplied by the sample provider rather than from assay-based typing. Beyond this particular receptor, the publication reports: The quantity of clinical and demographic metadata differed by source and by participant and was supplied without curation.

TCRbeta CDR3 regions were amplified from genomic DNA by means of the immunoSEQ Assay, a bias-controlled multiplex PCR. In the original analysis: The number of nucleated cells in each sample was estimated by amplification of reference gene primers within the assay. Sequence reads were collapsed and filtered to measure the absolute abundance of every unique TCRbeta CDR3 rearrangement. For each sample, productive Simpson clonality was calculated as the square root of Simpson's diversity index across productive rearrangements. This immuneACCESS table, as held by TCRdb, lists in-frame sequences with V and J called but not all clones. Of the missing ones, under half trace to an unresolved V gene in checked studies; the others have no known cause. V and J calls and clone size are as listed in that table; D and trimming were resolved from the DNA. Recorded for this sample are about 70,000 clones; over 75% of them occurred a single time. Roughly 10% of the sample lies in the top ten.

Trimming takes 9 bases from V and 11 bases from J, and the germline ends sit 22 bases apart. CDR1 and CDR2 are drawn from the germline V gene (reference sequence): LNHDA, SQIVND. Taken from cysteine to phenylalanine, the CDR3 has 13 residues. The DNA shown is the 39-base CDR3, in frame from base 1. A note on this clone: The antigen it recognizes is unknown. Base qualities are not provided; no much larger clone lies one nucleotide away.

Each collaborating institution followed its own protocols to collect whole blood in K2EDTA tubes. Collaborator samples were shipped for TCRbeta analysis as frozen whole blood, isolated PBMCs, or DNA extracted from either sample type. Sequenced input: peripheral blood. The rearrangement joined TRBV19 to TRBJ1-1; the D gene is unclear. The clonotype originates from a young woman with acute or convalescent COVID-19. The DNA sequence reads TGTGCCAGCAGAACGCCGGGCGCCGGGAGTGCTTTCTTT. Its protein product is CASRTPGAGSAFF.